This T cell receptor beta chain came from a study of identical twins. Only a few counts were recorded for this clonotype. V was clipped by 4 bases and J by 1 base, with 10 bases between them. Germline V gene lookup returns CDR1 SQVTM and CDR2 ANQGSEA. The CDR3 totals 14 residues. TCRdb independently ran MiXCR on the 5' RACE reads; one entry per CDR3 protein. The sample holds hundreds of thousands of distinct CDR3 sequences, around 20% seen once. These data also formed part of another study, on T cells expressing NK-cell markers.

The genes are TRBV29-1 and TRBJ2-2; unclear D gene. The sample consisted of PBMCs. The receptor was isolated from a young woman in good health. CDR3 protein: CSVVSSGNTGELFF. CDR3 DNA sequence: TGCAGCGTTGTCTCTTCAGGGAACACCGGGGAGCTGTTTTTT.